This TCR beta chain was documented in a study of CD8 T cells in ankylosing spondylitis. 5'-RACE, quantitative and with molecular barcodes, yielded the TCR beta libraries. TCRdb itself ran the 5' RACE reads through MiXCR, one entry per CDR3 protein. This sample has approximately 150,000 distinct CDR3 sequences, with 30% to 35% found just once. Germline V gives CDR1 SGHRS, CDR2 YFSETQ. CDR3 size: 17 residues. V was pared by 2 bases and J by 0 bases, with 15 bases between. This clonotype was found once. The sequence was obtained from a male donor with ankylosing spondylitis. Sequencing was done on a sample of synovial fluid, either unsorted or a sorted T cell fraction (not recorded which). The chain uses TRBV5-1 and TRBJ2-1, with D unresolved. The CDR3 region has the DNA TGCGCCAGCAGCTTTGGTCAGGCCTGGGGCTCCTACAATGAGCAGTTCTTC. Protein sequence: CASSFGQAWGSYNEQFF.